This T cell receptor (beta chain) derives from a study of vaccination and CD4 T cells after COVID-19 (dated by TCRdb to between 2021 and 2022). In terms of the full investigation: Every convalescent patient had a positive nasal swab PCR test for SARS-CoV-2, with mild disease in 8 to 10 patients and severe disease in one. The time from the second vaccine dose to post-vaccine blood sampling had a median of roughly 77 days and ranged from about 13 to 250 days. Post-COVID blood samples from convalescent patients were collected a median of roughly 100 days after diagnosis, with a range of roughly 35 to 180 days. Each participant got two doses of either the Pfizer-BioNTech BNT162b2 vaccine (n=8) or the Moderna mRNA-1273 vaccine (n=2). In roughly 10 COVID-19 convalescent patients and several infection-naive healthy vaccine recipients, the spike-specific CD4+ TCR repertoire before mRNA vaccination was compared with the repertoire after mRNA vaccination. The convalescent cohort comprised six males and four females, including two Hispanic individuals, seven Caucasians, two Asians and one multiracial person. The investigation overall reported the following: An increase in the median number of SARS-CoV-2-reactive clonotypes from around 20 after infection to 38 after vaccination was observed, but the change was not found to be significant. In convalescent patients, a median approximately 90% of post-vaccine SARS-CoV-2-reactive clones were detected only after vaccination, suggesting vaccine-specific priming. Only a relatively small number of convalescent patients were included in the study, and early timepoints following natural infection were not analyzed. Of the vaccine-specific clones found in convalescent patients, nearly all (304 of 307) were mono-reactive for SARS-CoV-2 spike instead of being cross-reactive with common cold coronaviruses.

The library was made by PCR. Sequencing used an Illumina iSeq 100. The study's own analysis went as follows. Non-productive sequences were filtered out, and CDR3s that did not start with C, did not end with F or W, or were shorter than 7 amino acids were discarded. Similarity between CDR3 sequences was evaluated in R version 3.6.1 using Levenshtein distances (stringdist) and unrooted phylogenetic trees (ape). The raw public reads went through TCRdb reprocessing: fastp at Q25, MiXCR clone calling, in-frame beta chains kept. Rows with one shared CDR3 protein collapse into an entry with the most common genes and DNA. These V and J calls rely on TCRdb rather than the paper's analysis. In all, the sample holds tens of thousands of distinct CDR3 sequences, and around 58% of those were seen once. 1% to 1.4% of the sample is taken by the ten largest. Positive SARS-CoV-2 PCR tests in the convalescent patients dated from March to December 2020, before Alpha, Beta and Delta variants emerged in the United States. PBMCs were separated from whole blood using Ficoll-Paque Plus gradient centrifugation and then either used fresh or cryopreserved at -140C.

This clonotype showed up just a few times. The specificity of this receptor is unknown. The record has no base qualities; no much larger clone is one base away. The material was CD4+ T cells from blood, obtained before SARS-CoV-2 vaccination. The clonotype was recovered from a human donor who had recovered from COVID-19.

For the CDR3, the sequence is CASSTQGQGTYEQYF. The bases are TGTGCCAGCAGTACCCAGGGACAGGGGACCTACGAGCAGTACTTC. Recombination linked TRBV27 to TRBJ2-7, with TRBD1 identical over 10 junction bases. Germline trimming: 5 bases from V, 2 bases from J; junction bases outside gene matches: 6. The germline V gene (reference sequence) yields MNHEY for CDR1 and SMNVEV for CDR2. The CDR3 has 15 amino acids, counting the end cysteine and phenylalanine. Solely the CDR3 DNA is kept, with 45 bases framed from the first base.